This T cell receptor (beta chain) was identified during a study of human T cells and chemical hapten exposure. Study-wide points: Relative to control repertoires, expanded TCRs gave rise to significantly more large CDR3 similarity clusters.

The sample's time point: pre-sensitization, week 0. Sample treatment: therapeutic diphenylcyclopropenone sensitization with weekly scalp DPC. Blood, whole and unfractionated, served as the source for total RNA extraction. In the original analysis: TCRs per sample had a median of roughly 96,000 and ranged from roughly 20,000 to 700,000. TCRdb called the RACE reads again in MiXCR, with one record for every CDR3 protein. Here the V and J calls rest on TCRdb's processing, not on the authors' analysis. Here the sample spans some 250,000 distinct CDR3 sequences, 7.7% being singletons. Germline assignment: CDR1 SQVTM and CDR2 ANQGSEA. Trimming left V 3 bases short and J 3 bases short, with 9 bases between. The CDR3 extends over 12 amino acids. With respect to this clonotype: Its target is unknown.

Sequencing was performed on whole blood, taken in connection with sensitization to the hapten diphenylcyclopropenone (DPC). The sequence was obtained from a young man with alopecia areata. Some clones in this sample may be carry-over from other donors' samples. The rearrangement joins TRBV29-1 to TRBJ2-7; tentatively, D is TRBD2 (5 bases). CDR3 nucleotide sequence: TGCAGCGTTGACAACGGGAACTACGAGCAGTACTTC. Translated, it gives CSVDNGNYEQYF.